This T cell receptor beta chain was captured in a study of T-cell memory formation after mild COVID-19. TCRdb reprocessed the 5' RACE reads with MiXCR, giving one entry per CDR3 protein. The sample carries a few hundred thousand distinct CDR3 sequences, over 20% recorded once. The CDR3 covers 13 residues. Germline V gives CDR1 SGHVS, CDR2 FNYEAQ. The V gene lost 1 base and the J gene lost 4 bases, with 7 bases spanning the gap. The V and J genes are TRBV7-6 and TRBJ1-1; D not certain. The TCR was taken from an adult woman who had mild COVID-19 (a few samples of this study predate the infection). Cell type and time point are not known. Sample: PBMCs or a T cell subset sorted from them (not recorded which). CDR3 loop: CASSLGHPTEAFF. The CDR3 DNA is TGTGCCAGCAGCTTAGGACACCCCACTGAAGCTTTCTTT.